These 29 T cell receptor beta chains came from one sample sequenced in a study of blood T cells in healthy people across ages. With a J-beta primer mix and a sample-barcoded 5' primer, a second PCR ran about 7 to 11 cycles. TCRdb reprocessed the 5' RACE reads via MiXCR and lists one record per CDR3 protein. The table shows 800,000 to 1,300,000 distinct CDR3 sequences, with around 27% occurring only once. The sample also formed part of further work on T cells of mothers and their children.

The sequenced material came from blood. The receptors stem from a girl between 2 and 10 years old in good health.

This clonotype has just a few counts. The chain couples TRBV15 to TRBJ1-2; D unresolved. This CDR3 is built from 15 residues. The germline V gene encodes CDR1 LNHNV and CDR2 YYDKDF (reference sequence). V gave up 0 bases and J gave up 8 bases, with 16 bases separating them. This CDR3 is CATSRDPIFSSGYTF. DNA for the CDR3: TGTGCCACCAGCAGAGATCCGATTTTTTCGAGCGGCTACACCTTC.

This rearrangement joins TRBV6-1 to TRBJ2-6, with D possibly matching TRBD2 (6 bases). CDR1 MNHNS and CDR2 SASEGT come from the germline V gene. The ends were cut back, 10 bases at V and 3 bases at J, with 19 bases in the middle. The CDR3 contains 16 residues. For the CDR3, the DNA is TGTGCCACCATGCCCTCCGGGAGTCTTGGGGCCAACGTCCTGACTTTC. It encodes CATMPSGSLGANVLTF.

This clonotype has more than one count but fewer than ten. The V gene is TRBV20-1, the J gene TRBJ2-7, with 8 bases lining up with TRBD2. Germline lookup yields CDR1 DFQATT and CDR2 SNEGSKA (reference sequence). After removal of 3 bases from V and 4 bases from J, the junction contained 8 bases not matched to a gene. This CDR3 has 14 amino acids. This chain's CDR3 is CSARSGGFNYEQYF. CDR3 bases: TGCAGTGCTAGGAGCGGGGGTTTCAATTACGAGCAGTACTTC.

This clonotype has a handful of counts. The chain has TRBV4-1 and TRBJ2-2; D gene ambiguous. V was trimmed by 1 base and J by 7 bases, leaving 7 bases between them. CDR3 length: 13 amino acids. Germline CDR1 MGHRA, CDR2 YSYEKL. In DNA, the CDR3 is TGCGCCAGCAGCCAAGCACCGATCGGGGAGCTGTTTTTT. Translated, it gives CASSQAPIGELFF.

The chain recombines TRBV29-1 with TRBJ2-1; 11 bases fit TRBD2. Germline CDR1 is SQVTM and CDR2 is ANQGSEA. The CDR3 runs to 15 residues. With 7 bases clipped from V and 8 bases from J, the junction kept 13 bases outside the gene matches. CDR3: CSAPLTSGRIDEQFF. CDR3 bases: TGCAGCGCGCCACTCACTAGCGGGAGAATCGATGAGCAGTTCTTC.

A few counts support this clonotype. The chain joins TRBV11-2 to TRBJ2-3; the D gene is possibly TRBD2 (5 bases). Germline-derived CDR1 and CDR2 are SGHAT and FQNNGV. Trimming took off 3 bases at V and 1 base at J, with 29 bases between the two ends. The length of the CDR3 is 21 residues. The DNA for the CDR3 is TGTGCCAGCAGCTTCCAACCGACTAAAGCCAAGTACTCCAGCCGCACAGATACGCAGTATTTT. This gives the protein CASSFQPTKAKYSSRTDTQYF.

This chain joins TRBV20-1 and TRBJ2-5; a weak D match, TRBD2 (5 bases). The DNA end is a closer match to TRBJ2-1, so the J assignment may be wrong. Germline V gene lookup returns CDR1 DFQATT and CDR2 SNEGSKA (reference sequence). This CDR3 is 16 amino acids long. CDR3 bases: TGCAGTGCTAGAGAACCTAGCCCGGGTTCCTACAATGAGCAGTTCTTC. Amino acid sequence: CSAREPSPGSYNEQFF.

In its sample, this clonotype was seen a few times. The chain links TRBV5-1 to TRBJ2-7; D might be TRBD1 (6 bases). Germline CDR1 SGHRS, CDR2 YFSETQ. Trimming took off 0 bases at V and 5 bases at J, with 12 bases between the two ends. CDR3 length: 14 amino acids. The CDR3 region has the DNA TGCGCCAGCAGCTTGGCTCACAGGGCAAACGAGCAGTACTTC. As protein: CASSLAHRANEQYF.

The CDR3 loop is CSAQRGDPYNEQFF. The CDR3 region has the DNA TGCAGTGCTCAAAGGGGGGATCCCTACAATGAGCAGTTCTTC. The rearrangement joins TRBV20-1 to TRBJ2-1; tentatively, D is TRBD1 or TRBD2 (6 bases each). Per the germline V gene, CDR1 is DFQATT and CDR2 is SNEGSKA (reference sequence). Trimming left V 5 bases short and J 2 bases short, with 13 bases between. This CDR3 contains 14 residues.

The chain uses TRBV29-1 and TRBJ2-7, with D possibly TRBD1 on 6 matching bases. The CDR3 consists of 15 residues. Trimming cost V 3 bases and J 2 bases, with 17 bases left between them. The germline V gene has CDR1 SQVTM and CDR2 ANQGSEA. The CDR3 spells CSVEGEPGTTYEQYF. Written as DNA, the CDR3 is TGCAGCGTTGAGGGTGAACCGGGGACAACCTACGAGCAGTACTTC.

V gene TRBV6-6 combines with J gene TRBJ2-1; D not resolved. CDR1 MNHNY and CDR2 SVGAGI come from the germline V gene (reference sequence). The CDR3 has 15 residues. Trimming cost V 5 bases and J 0 bases, with 11 bases left between them. This chain's CDR3 is CASSKKLSSYNEQFF. CDR3 DNA sequence: TGTGCCAGCAGTAAAAAGCTAAGCTCCTACAATGAGCAGTTCTTC.

The chain recombines TRBV5-6 with TRBJ2-3; 9 bases fit TRBD2. The V gene's germline CDR1 is SGHDT and CDR2 YYEEEE. This CDR3 is 16 amino acids long. After removal of 0 bases from V and 2 bases from J, the junction contained 4 bases not matched to a gene. CDR3 sequence reads: CASSLVSGGYTDTQYF. CDR3 bases: TGTGCCAGCAGCTTGGTTAGCGGGGGTTACACAGATACGCAGTATTTT.

This clonotype was counted between two and nine times. J is TRBJ1-1 and V is TRBV12-5, with no clear D. CDR3 length: 11 residues. Germline V gene sequence: CDR1 LGHNT, CDR2 FRNRAP. V was clipped by 1 base and J by 4 bases, with 1 base between them. CDR3 sequence (DNA): TGTGCTAGTGGTTTGGGCACTGAAGCTTTCTTT. Translated: CASGLGTEAFF. Full variable domain (rest looked up from reference TRBV12-5 and TRBJ1-1): DARVTQTPRHKVTEMGQEVTMRCQPILGHNTVFWYRQTMMQGLELLAYFRNRAPLDDSGMPKDRFSAEMPDATLATLKIQPSEPRDSAVYFCASGLGTEAFFGQGTRLTVV.

This rearrangement joins TRBV20-1 to TRBJ2-5; tentatively, D is TRBD1 or TRBD2 (7 bases each). This CDR3 has 14 amino acids. Germline loops: CDR1 DFQATT, CDR2 SNEGSKA (reference sequence). Deletions cut 6 bases from V and 2 bases from J, with 16 bases between. The CDR3 spells CSAGTTGAQETQYF. The CDR3 nucleotides are TGCAGTGCAGGGACTACAGGGGCACAAGAGACCCAGTACTTC.

CDR3 loop: CASRASREPYEQYF. The DNA for the CDR3 is TGTGCCAGCAGGGCCAGTCGGGAGCCCTACGAGCAGTACTTC. V and J are TRBV12-3 or TRBV12-4 and TRBJ2-7, with D possibly matching TRBD2 (6 bases). V lost 6 bases and J lost 2, with 14 bases in between. The CDR3 has 14 residues.

This clonotype appeared a few times. The rearrangement links TRBV20-1 to TRBJ2-2; D is ambiguous. This CDR3 has 16 residues. From germline, CDR1 is DFQATT and CDR2 SNEGSKA (reference sequence). The V gene lost 3 bases and the J gene lost 1 base, with 15 bases spanning the gap. This chain's CDR3 is CSARFGSTLNTGELFF. In DNA, the CDR3 is TGCAGTGCTAGGTTCGGCTCGACCTTGAACACCGGGGAGCTGTTTTTT.

This clonotype was picked up a small number of times. The V gene is TRBV3-1, the J gene TRBJ2-5, with D tentatively TRBD1 or TRBD2 (5 bases each). Deletions cut 0 bases from V and 2 bases from J, with 10 bases between. Germline V gives CDR1 LGHDT, CDR2 YNNKEL (reference sequence). The CDR3 has 15 residues. The CDR3: CASSQEGRVQETQYF. DNA for the CDR3: TGTGCCAGCAGCCAAGAGGGGCGGGTACAAGAGACCCAGTACTTC.

The rearrangement uses TRBV6-2 or TRBV6-3 and TRBJ1-5; D is uncertain. The germline CDR1 and CDR2 sequences are MNHEY and SVGEGT. Trimming took off 4 bases at V and 3 bases at J, with 4 bases between the two ends. This CDR3 spans 12 amino acids. The CDR3 region has the DNA TGTGCCAGCAGTTGGGCCAATCAGCCCCAGCATTTT. Translating gives CASSWANQPQHF.

V usage is TRBV5-1 and J usage is TRBJ2-4; a weak D match, TRBD1 (6 bases). The V gene lost 4 bases and the J gene lost 1 base, with 9 bases spanning the gap. Germline V lookup: CDR1 SGHRS, CDR2 YFSETQ. The CDR3 is 14 residues long. CDR3 coding DNA: TGCGCCAGCAGCCGGGACACGGCCAAAAACATTCAGTACTTC. It translates to CASSRDTAKNIQYF.

This clonotype occurred a few times. The rearrangement joins TRBV11-2 to TRBJ2-1; the D gene is possibly TRBD2 (5 bases). Deletions cut 2 bases from V and 0 bases from J, with 8 bases between. There are 15 residues in the CDR3. The V gene's germline CDR1 is SGHAT and CDR2 FQNNGV. CDR3 sequence: CASSLYAGSYNEQFF. In DNA form, the CDR3 reads TGTGCCAGCAGCTTATATGCGGGCTCCTACAATGAGCAGTTCTTC.

This chain joins TRBV27 and TRBJ1-3; TRBD1 is a possible D gene (6 bases). Germline CDR1 and CDR2: MNHEY and SMNVEV (reference sequence). The CDR3 is 13 residues long. The V end was cut by 7 bases, the J end by 9 bases, with 16 bases between. CDR3 region: CASKAGTPGTIYF. The CDR3 nucleotides read TGTGCCAGCAAGGCGGGGACACCCGGCACCATATATTTT.

This clonotype came up a few times. The chain is built from TRBV18 and TRBJ2-1, with D perhaps being TRBD1 or TRBD2 (5 bases each). V shed 3 bases and J shed 8 bases, with 14 bases lying between them. The CDR3 loop spans 14 amino acids. CDR1 KGHSH and CDR2 LQKENI come from the germline V gene. The CDR3, as DNA: TGTGCCAGCTCACCGTCATCCGGGGACGATGAGCAGTTCTTC. It is translated as CASSPSSGDDEQFF.

This clonotype was seen only a few times. Germline and junction disagree at one end, which may indicate a read error. V and J are TRBV12-3 or TRBV12-4 and TRBJ2-2; weak D call: TRBD2 (5 bases). The CDR3 runs 13 residues. The CDR3 here is CASSQRTPGELFF. The CDR3 bases are TGTGCCAGCAGCCAACGGACGCCCGGGGAGCTGTTCTTT.

The J gene is TRBJ1-5, the V gene TRBV28; perhaps TRBD1 as D (6 bases). The length of the CDR3 is 15 residues. The germline gives CDR1 MDHEN, CDR2 SYDVKM. Deletions cut 3 bases from V and 3 bases from J, with 12 bases between. For the CDR3, the DNA is TGTGCCAGCAGTTTGGCGGGACAACTCAATCAGCCCCAGCATTTT. Amino acids: CASSLAGQLNQPQHF.

The table lists this clonotype with a few counts. This rearrangement joins TRBV20-1 to TRBJ2-5; 8 nucleotides align to TRBD1. Gene TRBJ2-7 matches the end of the DNA better, so the J call may be wrong. This CDR3 has 13 amino acids. The germline gives CDR1 DFQATT, CDR2 SNEGSKA (reference sequence). The CDR3 DNA sequence: TGCAGTGCCCCCTTACAGGGGGCCTACGAGCAGTACTTC. It codes for CSAPLQGAYEQYF.

This clonotype turned up a few times. This chain joins TRBV29-1 and TRBJ1-2, with TRBD1 as a possible D gene (6 bases). The germline V and J ends were trimmed by 6 bases and 4 bases, with 9 bases remaining between them. The CDR3 is 11 amino acids. The V gene's germline CDR1 is SQVTM and CDR2 ANQGSEA. The CDR3 region has the DNA TGCAGCGTCGGACAGCTCTATGGCTACACCTTC. Its translation: CSVGQLYGYTF. The variable domain in full, with the rest retrieved from reference TRBV29-1 and TRBJ1-2, is SAVISQKPSRDICQRGTSLTIQCQVDSQVTMMFWYRQQPGQSLTLIATANQGSEATYESGFVIDKFPISRPNLTFSTLTVSNMSPEDSSIYLCSVGQLYGYTFGSGTRLTVV.

The chain recombines TRBV5-6 with TRBJ2-5, with D uncertain. The CDR3 length is 11 residues. V lost 2 bases and J 7 bases, leaving 6 bases between the germline ends. Germline values: CDR1 SGHDT, CDR2 YYEEEE. In DNA form, the CDR3 reads TGTGCCAGCAGCTTTGATGTGACCCAGTACTTC. Protein: CASSFDVTQYF.

Only a few counts were recorded for this clonotype. One junction end does not reproduce the germline sequence, and a read error may be involved. The chain is built from TRBV28 and TRBJ2-3; 12 bases map to TRBD2. The CDR3 is made up of 16 amino acids. Germline values: CDR1 MDHEN, CDR2 SYDVKM. The CDR3 spells CASSLAGGTGTDTQYF. The DNA of the CDR3 is TGTGCCAGCAGCCTAGCGGGAGGGACAGGCACGGATACGCAGTATTTT.

This sequence joins TRBV2 and TRBJ2-1, with D tentatively TRBD1 (5 bases). CDR1 is SNHLY, CDR2 FYNNEI, per germline. The CDR3 spans 14 residues. The germline V and J ends were trimmed by 6 bases and 5 bases, with 14 bases remaining between them. In nucleotides, the CDR3 is TGTGCCAGCAGGTACTTCGACAGAAACAATGAGCAGTTCTTC. Amino acid sequence: CASRYFDRNNEQFF.